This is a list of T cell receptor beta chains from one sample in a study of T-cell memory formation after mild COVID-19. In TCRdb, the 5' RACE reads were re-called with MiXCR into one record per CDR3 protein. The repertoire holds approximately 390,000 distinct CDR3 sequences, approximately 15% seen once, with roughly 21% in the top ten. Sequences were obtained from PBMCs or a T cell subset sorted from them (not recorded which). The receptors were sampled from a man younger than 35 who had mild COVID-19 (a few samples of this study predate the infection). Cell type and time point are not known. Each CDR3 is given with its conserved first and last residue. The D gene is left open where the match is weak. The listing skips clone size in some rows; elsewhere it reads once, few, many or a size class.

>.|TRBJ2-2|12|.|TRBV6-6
CASSYQTGELFF
TGTGCCAGCAGTTACCAAACCGGGGAGCTGTTTTTT
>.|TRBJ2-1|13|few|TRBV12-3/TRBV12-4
CASSRVTRGEQFF
TGTGCCAGCAGTCGAGTGACTAGAGGTGAGCAGTTCTTC
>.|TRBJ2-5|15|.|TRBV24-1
CATSDPVTGQETQYF
TGTGCCACCAGTGACCCCGTTACAGGGCAGGAGACCCAGTACTTC
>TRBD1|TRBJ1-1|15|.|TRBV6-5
CASREGDRGHTEAFF
TGTGCCAGCAGGGAAGGGGACAGGGGGCACACTGAAGCTTTCTTT
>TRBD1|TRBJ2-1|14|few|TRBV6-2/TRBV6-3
CASSYQGAHNEQFF
TGTGCCAGCAGTTACCAGGGGGCTCACAATGAGCAGTTCTTC
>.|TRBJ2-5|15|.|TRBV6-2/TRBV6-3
CASSLDLTGSETQYF
TGTGCCAGCAGTTTGGATCTGACAGGTTCGGAGACCCAGTACTTC
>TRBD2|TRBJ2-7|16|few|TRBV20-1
CSARVDTSGGSYEQYF
TGCAGTGCTCGCGTCGACACTAGCGGGGGCTCCTACGAGCAGTACTTC
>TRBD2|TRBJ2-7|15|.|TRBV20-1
CSARDGGEIAYEQYF
TGCAGTGCTAGAGATGGGGGGGAAATCGCCTACGAGCAGTACTTC
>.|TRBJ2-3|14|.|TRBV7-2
CASSPNWLTDTQYF
TGTGCCAGCAGCCCTAACTGGCTAACAGATACGCAGTATTTT
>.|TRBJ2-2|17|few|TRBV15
CATSRDLGAANTGELFF
TGTGCCACCAGCAGAGATTTGGGGGCAGCGAACACCGGGGAGCTGTTTTTT
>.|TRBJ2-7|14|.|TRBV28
CASSLRGRSYEQYF
TGTGCCAGCAGTTTAAGGGGCCGGAGCTACGAGCAGTACTTC
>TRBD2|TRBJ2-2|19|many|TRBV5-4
CASSQYIHSGGANTGELFF
TGTGCCAGCAGCCAGTACATACATAGCGGGGGGGCCAACACCGGGGAGCTGTTTTTT
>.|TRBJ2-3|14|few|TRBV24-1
CATRGARSTDTQYF
TGTGCCACCAGAGGGGCCAGGAGCACAGATACGCAGTATTTT
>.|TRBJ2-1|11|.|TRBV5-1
CASIANNEQFF
TGCGCCAGCATTGCCAACAATGAGCAGTTCTTC
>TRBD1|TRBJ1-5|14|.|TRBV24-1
CATSDGQDNQPQHF
TGTGCCACCAGTGACGGACAGGACAATCAGCCCCAGCATTTT
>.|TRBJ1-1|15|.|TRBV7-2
CASSPWAGQDTEAFF
TGTGCCAGCAGCCCATGGGCAGGTCAGGACACTGAAGCTTTCTTT
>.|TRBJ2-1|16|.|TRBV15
CATSKGGAKRYNEQFF
TGTGCCACCAGCAAGGGGGGGGCCAAACGCTACAATGAGCAGTTCTTC
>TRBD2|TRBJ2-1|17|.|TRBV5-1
CASSPETSGGAYNEQFF
TGCGCCAGCAGCCCCGAGACTAGCGGGGGCGCCTACAATGAGCAGTTCTTC
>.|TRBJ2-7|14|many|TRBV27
CASSFSGTFYEQYF
TGTGCCAGCAGTTTTTCCGGGACGTTTTACGAGCAGTACTTC
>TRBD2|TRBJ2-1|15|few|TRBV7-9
CASSLLLAGGYEQFF
TGTGCCAGCAGCTTACTACTAGCGGGGGGCTATGAGCAGTTCTTC
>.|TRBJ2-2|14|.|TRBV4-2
CASRSEQGGGELFF
TGTGCCAGCAGATCCGAACAGGGTGGCGGGGAGCTGTTTTTT
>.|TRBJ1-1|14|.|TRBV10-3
CAISESRRTTEAFF
TGTGCCATCAGTGAGTCCAGGAGGACCACTGAAGCTTTCTTT
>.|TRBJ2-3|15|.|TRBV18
CASSPASGNTDTQYF
TGTGCCAGCTCACCGGCGTCGGGGAACACAGATACGCAGTATTTT
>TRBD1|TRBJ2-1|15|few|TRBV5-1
CASSYRDRGRGEQFF
TGCGCCAGCAGCTACCGGGACAGGGGTAGGGGTGAGCAGTTCTTC
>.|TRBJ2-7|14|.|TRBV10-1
CASSESGRQDEQYF
TGCGCCAGCAGTGAATCAGGGCGGCAGGACGAGCAGTACTTC
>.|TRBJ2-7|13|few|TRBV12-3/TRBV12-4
CASSGQGPWEQYF
TGTGCCAGCAGTGGGCAGGGTCCGTGGGAGCAGTACTTC
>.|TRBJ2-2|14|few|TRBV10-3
CAISGTRNTGELFF
TGTGCCATCAGCGGGACACGGAACACCGGGGAGCTGTTTTTT
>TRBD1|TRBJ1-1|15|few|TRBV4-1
CASSHPDRLSTEAFF
TGCGCCAGCAGCCACCCGGACAGGCTGAGCACTGAAGCTTTCTTT
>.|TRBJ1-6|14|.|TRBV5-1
CASSVQGDNSPLHF
TGCGCCAGCAGCGTCCAGGGAGATAATTCACCCCTCCACTTT
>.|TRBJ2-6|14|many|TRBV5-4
CASSAGSGANVLTF
TGTGCCAGCAGTGCAGGGTCTGGGGCCAACGTCCTGACTTTC
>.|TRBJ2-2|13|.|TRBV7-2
CASSLASGRELFF
TGTGCCAGCAGCTTGGCTTCGGGCAGGGAGCTGTTTTTT
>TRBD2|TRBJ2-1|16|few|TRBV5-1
CASSLQLAGGLTEQFF
TGCGCCAGCAGCTTGCAACTAGCGGGGGGGCTTACTGAGCAGTTCTTC
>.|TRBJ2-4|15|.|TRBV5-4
CASSFTGARVNIQYF
TGTGCCAGCAGCTTTACGGGGGCGCGAGTGAACATTCAGTACTTC
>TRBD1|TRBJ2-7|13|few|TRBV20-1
CSARLTGQFEQYF
TGCAGTGCTAGACTGACAGGGCAGTTCGAGCAGTACTTC
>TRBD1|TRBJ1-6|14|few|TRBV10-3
CAISGGQGYSPLHF
TGTGCCATCAGTGGCGGACAGGGTTATTCACCCCTCCACTTT
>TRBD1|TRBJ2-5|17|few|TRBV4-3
CASSQEIQGHYQETQYF
TGCGCCAGCAGCCAAGAAATACAGGGGCATTACCAAGAGACCCAGTACTTC